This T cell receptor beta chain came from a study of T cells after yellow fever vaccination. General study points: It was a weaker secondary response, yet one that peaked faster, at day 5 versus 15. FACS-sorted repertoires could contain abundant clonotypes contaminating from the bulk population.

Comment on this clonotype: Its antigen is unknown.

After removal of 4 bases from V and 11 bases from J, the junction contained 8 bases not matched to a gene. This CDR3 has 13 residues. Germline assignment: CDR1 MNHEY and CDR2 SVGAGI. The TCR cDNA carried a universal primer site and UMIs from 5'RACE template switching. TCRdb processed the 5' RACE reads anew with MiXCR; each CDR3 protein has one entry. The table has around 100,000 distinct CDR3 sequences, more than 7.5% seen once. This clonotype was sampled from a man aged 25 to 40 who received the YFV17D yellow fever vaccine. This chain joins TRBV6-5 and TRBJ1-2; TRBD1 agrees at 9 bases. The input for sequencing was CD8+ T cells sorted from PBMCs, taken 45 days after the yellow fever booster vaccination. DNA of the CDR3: TGTGCCAGCAGTTTTGGACAGGGGATGTGGTACACCTTC. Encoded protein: CASSFGQGMWYTF.